This T cell receptor beta chain came from a study of a mutant IDH1 vaccine in newly diagnosed glioma. Study context: Pretreatment consisted of radiotherapy, temozolomide, or both, with most receiving both. Findings and caveats of the study: Pseudoprogression seemed unlinked to shifts in top peripheral T cell clonotypes.

Time point noted: week 35, safety follow-up. Each dose of the vaccine consisted of 300 ug of mutant IDH1 20-mer peptide, with topical imiquimod. This clone was observed a handful of times. Its matching antigen is unknown. CDR1 is GTSNPN, CDR2 SVGIG, per germline (reference sequence). The CDR3 covers 13 residues. The V end lost 5 bases, the J end lost 4 bases, and 14 bases lay between the germline ends. Only in-frame clones appear in the TCRdb table, and some are missing; sequencing was by immunoSEQ multiplex PCR. The sample records over 60,000 clones, approximately 80% being singletons. The sample in question was PBMCs, obtained from a glioma patient whose treatment included an IDH1 peptide vaccine. The receptor was derived from a man aged 40-49 years with glioma. The chain links TRBV30 to TRBJ1-2; perhaps TRBD1 as D (6 bases). CDR3 sequence (DNA): TGTGCCTGGGACACCGGGACAATCTATGGCTACACCTTC. Its translation: CAWDTGTIYGYTF.